These 28 T cell receptor beta chains came from one sample sequenced in a study of CD8 T cells in ankylosing spondylitis. TCRdb re-derived calls from the 5' RACE reads in MiXCR, one entry per CDR3 protein. The table records hundreds of thousands of distinct CDR3 sequences, 25% to 30% of them present only once. These TCRs are of unknown antigen specificity. Study observations and caveats: In ankylosing spondylitis blood, a motif of fewer than 10 highly homologous TCR beta variants appeared characteristic.

Sequenced material: blood, either unsorted or a sorted T cell fraction (not recorded which). These receptors all stem from a male donor with ankylosing spondylitis.

As DNA, the CDR3 is TGCAGTGCTGCTACCGGGACCCAGAGGAATCAGCCCCAGCATTTT. Translating it yields CSAATGTQRNQPQHF. The chain is built from TRBV20-1 and TRBJ1-5; perhaps TRBD1 as D (5 bases). Germline-derived CDR1 and CDR2 are DFQATT and SNEGSKA (reference sequence). This CDR3 contains 15 residues. V gave up 5 bases and J gave up 4 bases, with 18 bases separating them.

There are a few counts of this clonotype. V gene TRBV11-2 combines with J gene TRBJ2-3, with 14 bases aligning to TRBD2. Per germline, CDR1 SGHAT and CDR2 FQNNGV. This CDR3 contains 19 residues. J was trimmed by 1 base and V by 6 bases; bases with no gene match: 12. The CDR3, as DNA: TGTGCCAGCAGTACTGGGACTAGCGGGAGCCTGGTACGCACAGATACGCAGTATTTT. This encodes CASSTGTSGSLVRTDTQYF.

The V gene is TRBV7-8, the J gene TRBJ1-3; 11 nucleotides line up with TRBD1. V dropped 1 base and J dropped 4; count of bases not matched to a gene: 3. Germline V CDR1 and CDR2: SGHVS, FQNEAQ. The CDR3 loop spans 16 amino acids. The CDR3 sequence is CASSLGRTGGGNTIYF. The CDR3 coding sequence is TGTGCCAGCAGCTTAGGAAGGACAGGGGGCGGAAACACCATATATTTT.

This clonotype came up a few times. The V gene is TRBV20-1, the J gene TRBJ2-1, with D tentatively TRBD2 (5 bases). V lost 5 bases and J 8 bases, leaving 13 bases between the germline ends. In germline, CDR1 is DFQATT, CDR2 SNEGSKA (reference sequence). CDR3 size: 12 residues. The CDR3 DNA reads TGCAGTGCTGAGGACTTCGGGGATGAGCAGTTCTTC. Translated: CSAEDFGDEQFF.

This clonotype was seen just once. The chain links TRBV5-6 to TRBJ2-5, with 8 bases identical to TRBD2. This CDR3 has 15 residues. Germline lookup yields CDR1 SGHDT and CDR2 YYEEEE. The V segment lost 4 bases and the J segment 3 bases; nucleotides outside the gene matches: 8. The CDR3 protein is CASSNLGLGEETQYF. The DNA of the CDR3 is TGTGCCAGCAGCAACCTGGGACTAGGGGAAGAGACCCAGTACTTC.

V usage is TRBV4-1 and J usage is TRBJ2-7; TRBD2 agrees at 11 bases. Germline V CDR1 and CDR2: MGHRA, YSYEKL. J gave up 0 bases and V 1 base, and 2 bases lay outside the gene matches. CDR3 length: 16 amino acids. CDR3 in amino acids: CASSQGLAGTSYEQYF. The DNA of the CDR3 is TGCGCCAGCAGCCAAGGACTAGCGGGGACCTCCTACGAGCAGTACTTC.

The chain links TRBV4-2 to TRBJ2-1; D not certain. The length of the CDR3 is 13 residues. Germline values: CDR1 LGHNA, CDR2 YNFKEQ. Trimming left V 0 bases short and J 9 bases short, with 9 bases between. The CDR3 DNA is TGTGCCAGCAGCCAAGATTGGGAAGGTGAGCAGTTCTTC. This encodes CASSQDWEGEQFF.

This clonotype was seen more than once but under ten times. This chain connects TRBV18 to TRBJ2-1; D is unclear. CDR3 size: 12 residues. Germline V gene lookup returns CDR1 KGHSH and CDR2 LQKENI. Trimming removed 3 bases from V and 8 bases from J, with 8 bases in between. The CDR3 nucleotides read TGTGCCAGCTCACCCGCCAGCGATGAGCAGTTCTTC. This encodes CASSPASDEQFF. The full variable domain, rest sourced from reference TRBV18 and TRBJ2-1, is NAGVMQNPRHLVRRRGQEARLRCSPMKGHSHVYWYRQLPEEGLKFMVYLQKENIIDESGMPKERFSAEFPKEGPSILRIQQVVRGDSAAYFCASSPASDEQFFGPGTRLTVL.

The gene calls are TRBV6-1 and TRBJ1-4, with D perhaps TRBD1 (5 bases). CDR3 length equals 15 residues. Trimming removed 1 base from V and 8 bases from J, with 14 bases in between. Germline CDR1 MNHNS, CDR2 SASEGT. In DNA form, the CDR3 reads TGTGCCAGCAGTGAAGGCGAGGGGCTACGGGAAAAACTGTTTTTT. Translated, it gives CASSEGEGLREKLFF.

The sample holds a few counts of this clonotype. The chain employs TRBV19 and TRBJ2-5, with D possibly TRBD2 on 6 matching bases. This CDR3 has 15 amino acids. V lost 3 bases and J 2 bases, leaving 13 bases between the germline ends. CDR1 is LNHDA, CDR2 SQIVND, per germline (reference sequence). CDR3 sequence: CASSIGDREQETQYF. CDR3 bases: TGTGCCAGTAGTATTGGGGATCGGGAGCAAGAGACCCAGTACTTC.

This clonotype was counted many times. V is TRBV7-9 and J is TRBJ2-2, with D perhaps TRBD2 (6 bases). V was trimmed by 0 bases and J by 4 bases, leaving 9 bases between them. Germline values: CDR1 SEHNR, CDR2 FQNEAQ (reference sequence). The CDR3 sequence is 15 residues long. The CDR3 sequence is CASSLAGGVTGELFF. In DNA form, the CDR3 reads TGTGCCAGCAGCTTAGCGGGAGGAGTCACCGGGGAGCTGTTTTTT.

In nucleotides, the CDR3 is TGTGCCAGCAGGCCCTCGGGGGTGAACACTGAAGCTTTCTTT. It yields the protein CASRPSGVNTEAFF. This rearrangement joins TRBV6-1 to TRBJ1-1; a possible D gene is TRBD1 (5 bases). There are 14 residues in the CDR3. Germline V lookup: CDR1 MNHNS, CDR2 SASEGT. V lost 6 bases and J lost 0, with 11 bases in between.

This clonotype was seen a handful of times. The chain couples TRBV20-1 to TRBJ1-1; 7 nucleotides match TRBD1. Germline V gives CDR1 DFQATT, CDR2 SNEGSKA (reference sequence). V shed 3 bases, J shed 6 bases, and the junction held 16 bases outside the gene matches. The CDR3 totals 16 residues. In nucleotides, the CDR3 is TGCAGTGCTAGCAAACTAGGGGGCTACAGGGACCCTGAAGCTTTCTTT. Translation gives CSASKLGGYRDPEAFF.

Only a few counts were recorded for this clonotype. V is TRBV29-1 and J is TRBJ1-2; D is undetermined. The V and J ends lost 6 bases and 5 bases respectively, with 10 bases between them. The CDR3 is 11 residues long. Germline lookup yields CDR1 SQVTM and CDR2 ANQGSEA. The CDR3 protein is CSVVSFYGYTF. CDR3 coding DNA: TGCAGCGTCGTGTCCTTTTATGGCTACACCTTC.

The V gene is TRBV29-1, the J gene TRBJ2-1; D may match TRBD1 or TRBD2 (5 bases each). Germline V gene lookup returns CDR1 SQVTM and CDR2 ANQGSEA. The CDR3 length is 12 residues. Deletions cut 5 bases from V and 9 bases from J, with 14 bases between. As DNA, the CDR3 is TGCAGCGTTCGGGACGGCGAGCTTGAGCAGTTCTTC. Its protein is CSVRDGELEQFF.

This clonotype occurred many times. The chain joins TRBV15 to TRBJ2-5; D is uncertain. V dropped 4 bases and J dropped 2 bases, with 14 bases sitting between them. This CDR3 has 15 amino acids. Per the germline V gene, CDR1 is LNHNV and CDR2 is YYDKDF (reference sequence). CDR3 DNA sequence: TGTGCCACCAGCACCCTTGATATAGGACAAGAGACCCAGTACTTC. It specifies CATSTLDIGQETQYF. The full variable domain, its missing parts supplied by reference TRBV15 and TRBJ2-5, is DAMVIQNPRYQVTQFGKPVTLSCSQTLNHNVMYWYQQKSSQAPKLLFHYYDKDFNNEADTPDNFQSRRPNTSFCFLDIRSPGLGDTAMYLCATSTLDIGQETQYFGPGTRLLVL.

This clonotype showed up just a few times. The chain joins TRBV3-1 to TRBJ1-5; D is unresolved. The germline V gene encodes CDR1 LGHDT and CDR2 YNNKEL (reference sequence). The CDR3 totals 16 residues. V dropped 3 bases and J dropped 2 bases, with 14 bases sitting between them. Here the CDR3 reads CASSQGEIFRNQPQHF. CDR3 DNA sequence: TGTGCCAGCAGCCAGGGAGAAATATTTCGCAATCAGCCCCAGCATTTT. Full variable domain (missing parts from reference TRBV3-1 and TRBJ1-5): DTAVSQTPKYLVTQMGNDKSIKCEQNLGHDTMYWYKQDSKKFLKIMFSYNNKELIINETVPNRFSPKSPDKAHLNLHINSLELGDSAVYFCASSQGEIFRNQPQHFGDGTRLSIL.

A few counts support this clonotype. The chain has TRBV5-1 and TRBJ2-1; 10 positions agree with TRBD1. Per germline, CDR1 SGHRS and CDR2 YFSETQ. This CDR3 has 14 amino acids. Trimming took 4 bases from V and 9 from J; bases not matched to a gene: 7. As DNA, the CDR3 is TGCGCCAGCAGCCCGTCCGGGACAGGGGTTGAGCAGTTCTTC. It is translated as CASSPSGTGVEQFF.

This chain joins TRBV5-5 and TRBJ2-7; 10 bases map to TRBD2. The V gene's germline CDR1 is SGHKS and CDR2 YYEKEE (reference sequence). V lost 5 bases, J lost 0 bases, and 8 bases stayed unmatched. The CDR3 consists of 16 residues. CDR3 bases: TGTGCCAGCAGTTCGGGGGGACTAGCGCTCTCCTACGAGCAGTACGTC. Protein: CASSSGGLALSYEQYV.

The count of this clonotype is one. The V and J genes are TRBV19 and TRBJ1-2; a possible D gene is TRBD1 (5 bases). The CDR3 totals 18 residues. The germline gives CDR1 LNHDA, CDR2 SQIVND (reference sequence). Deletions cut 0 bases from V and 0 bases from J, with 17 bases between. CDR3 DNA: TGTGCCAGTAGTATAGACCCGGCAGGGAGAGTCACTAACTATGGCTACACCTTC. Translating gives CASSIDPAGRVTNYGYTF.

The genes are TRBV20-1 and TRBJ1-2, with D tentatively TRBD1 (5 bases). V lost 3 bases, J lost 0 bases, and 20 bases lay in between. Germline V lookup: CDR1 DFQATT, CDR2 SNEGSKA (reference sequence). This CDR3 spans 17 amino acids. The CDR3 nucleotides read TGCAGTGCTAGCCTTTCAGGGCGCAAGTACTCTAACTATGGCTACACCTTC. Amino acid sequence: CSASLSGRKYSNYGYTF.

The chain recombines TRBV18 with TRBJ2-3, with D tentatively TRBD2 (6 bases). This CDR3 comprises 12 residues. V lost 3 bases and J 6 bases, leaving 7 bases between the germline ends. The germline V gene encodes CDR1 KGHSH and CDR2 LQKENI. The CDR3 loop is CASSPLADTQYF. In nucleotides, the CDR3 is TGTGCCAGCTCACCCCTAGCGGATACGCAGTATTTT.

The CDR3 DNA reads TGTGCCAGCAGCCCTAACTTGGGCGTTAGCAATCAGCCCCAGCATTTT. This sequence encodes CASSPNLGVSNQPQHF. The chain uses TRBV7-8 and TRBJ1-5; D call uncertain. In germline, CDR1 is SGHVS, CDR2 FQNEAQ. Trimming cost V 5 bases and J 0 bases, with 14 bases left between them. This CDR3 has 16 residues.

V and J are TRBV7-2 and TRBJ2-1, with 9 bases aligning to TRBD2. Losses at the gene ends were 1 base for V and 5 bases for J; bases not matched to a gene: 6. The CDR3 loop spans 16 amino acids. Germline-derived CDR1 and CDR2 are SGHTA and FQGNSA. The CDR3 region has the DNA TGTGCCAGCAGCTTAGGACCGGGACTAGCCAACAATGAGCAGTTCTTC. Its protein is CASSLGPGLANNEQFF.

The table lists this clonotype with a few counts. The chain carries TRBV4-2 and TRBJ2-1; D may be TRBD2 (5 bases). The CDR3 is made up of 14 amino acids. V was cut by 6 bases and J by 5 bases, with 14 bases left in between. CDR1 LGHNA and CDR2 YNFKEQ come from the germline V gene. The CDR3 DNA is TGTGCCAGCAGTCCCGGACTCTTGAACAATGAGCAGTTCTTC. Amino acids: CASSPGLLNNEQFF.

This clonotype has only a few counts. The V gene is TRBV5-1, the J gene TRBJ2-1; 10 bases fit TRBD2. The CDR3 has 16 amino acids. J gave up 4 bases and V 7 bases, and 11 bases lay outside the gene matches. Germline V lookup: CDR1 SGHRS, CDR2 YFSETQ. Here the CDR3 reads CASGVILAGRYNEQFF. CDR3 nucleotide sequence: TGCGCCAGCGGAGTAATACTAGCGGGGCGATACAATGAGCAGTTCTTC.

This clonotype was seen more than once but under ten times. The chain recombines TRBV27 with TRBJ2-1; D remains ambiguous. Germline V lookup: CDR1 MNHEY, CDR2 SMNVEV (reference sequence). This CDR3 spans 14 amino acids. Trimming removed 5 bases from V and 0 bases from J, with 8 bases in between. The CDR3 DNA sequence: TGTGCCAGCAGTCTTTTTAGCTCCTACAATGAGCAGTTCTTC. Its protein is CASSLFSSYNEQFF.

This clonotype was detected only a few times. The chain recombines TRBV29-1 with TRBJ1-1; 7 bases line up with TRBD1. The V segment lost 7 bases and the J segment 5 bases; nucleotides outside the gene matches: 13. Germline CDR1 SQVTM, CDR2 ANQGSEA. The CDR3 has 14 residues. CDR3 region: CSAVVGGSGTEAFF. CDR3 coding DNA: TGCAGCGCCGTTGTAGGGGGCTCAGGGACTGAAGCTTTCTTT.